These 5 T cell receptor beta chains share one sample of origin, sequenced in a study of T cell responses to AZD1222 COVID-19 vaccine. Sequenced by immunoSEQ multiplex PCR; TCRdb stores in-frame clones only, minus some. The sample records roughly 140,000 clones, approximately 90% being singletons. The sequenced sample was peripheral blood, obtained on day 0 of AZD1222 vaccination. The receptors derive from an adult in good health.

V and J are TRBV4-2 and TRBJ2-3; 10 bases line up with TRBD2. Germline loops: CDR1 LGHNA, CDR2 YNFKEQ. After removal of 0 bases from V and 10 bases from J, the junction contained 13 bases not matched to a gene. The CDR3 spans 17 residues. DNA of the CDR3: TGTGCCAGCAGCCAAGATACTAGCGGGGAGTATAATATGGCGCAGTATTTT. The encoded protein is CASSQDTSGEYNMAQYF.

The V and J genes are TRBV6-2 or TRBV6-3 and TRBJ1-1; D possibly corresponds to TRBD1 (5 bases). V was cut by 6 bases and J by 1 base, with 12 bases left in between. Germline CDR1 and CDR2: MNHEY and SVGEGT. The CDR3 totals 14 residues. CDR3 bases: TGTGCCAGCAGCAGGGTATTGGAGAACACTGAAGCTTTCTTT. It codes for CASSRVLENTEAFF.

V gene TRBV24-1 combines with J gene TRBJ1-4; 10 bases are a match to TRBD1. Germline loops: CDR1 KGHDR, CDR2 SFDVKD. The CDR3 consists of 17 residues. Trimming at V came to 3 bases and at J to 5 bases, leaving 8 bases not matched to a gene. DNA for the CDR3: TGTGCCACCAGTGATCCAAGAGGGACAGGGGACAATGAAAAACTGTTTTTT. It codes for CATSDPRGTGDNEKLFF.

CDR3 bases: TGTGCCAGCAGCCAAGATCCGCTAGCGGGACGGAATGAGCAGTTCTTC. Its translation: CASSQDPLAGRNEQFF. This chain joins TRBV4-2 and TRBJ2-1, with 9 nucleotides matching TRBD2. CDR3 length: 16 residues. CDR1 is LGHNA, CDR2 YNFKEQ, per germline. After removal of 0 bases from V and 7 bases from J, the junction contained 7 bases not matched to a gene.

The genes are TRBV29-1 and TRBJ2-3; TRBD2 agrees at 10 bases. CDR1 is SQVTM and CDR2 is ANQGSEA in the germline V gene. V lost 3 bases to trimming and J lost 5 bases; unmatched junction nucleotides: 5. The CDR3 is made up of 14 amino acids. CDR3 coding DNA: TGCAGCGTTGAGGCTAGCGGGGGAAAAGATACGCAGTATTTT. Translating gives CSVEASGGKDTQYF.